These 22 T cell receptor beta chains were sequenced from one sample in a study of vaccination and CD4 T cells after COVID-19. The assay that was used to sequence DNA from cultured CD4+ T cells was the Oncomine TCR Beta short-read assay. TCRdb passed the PCR reads through MiXCR, listing each CDR3 protein once. The data contain about 20,000 distinct CDR3 sequences, approximately 61% of them singletons. These TCRs are of unknown antigen specificity. Treatment meaning: approximately nine-day PBMC culture with coronavirus spike peptide pools or control peptides (ViraFEST assay). Sequencing was carried out using CD4+ T cells from blood, cultured in vitro. The receptors were sampled from a human donor who had recovered from COVID-19.

The CDR3 nucleotides read TGTGCCAGCACCCAAAACCGACAGGGGTATTTAGCTTTCTTT. It encodes CASTQNRQGYLAFF. The rearrangement links TRBV7-2 to TRBJ1-1, with 8 bases fitting TRBD1. The CDR3 covers 14 residues. CDR1 is SGHTA, CDR2 FQGNSA, per germline. The J segment lost 10 bases and the V segment lost 7 bases, leaving 14 bases of the junction unmatched. Filled out from reference TRBV7-2 and TRBJ1-1, the complete variable domain reads GAGVSQSPSNKVTEKGKDVELRCDPISGHTALYWYRQSLGQGLEFLIYFQGNSAPDKSGLPSDRFSAERTGGSVSTLTIQRTQQEDSAVYLCASTQNRQGYLAFFGQGTRLTVV.

The V and J genes are TRBV7-8 and TRBJ1-1, with 8 nucleotides matching TRBD1. Germline values: CDR1 SGHVS, CDR2 FQNEAQ. Trimming took 0 bases from V and 0 from J; bases not matched to a gene: 3. CDR3 length: 16 amino acids. CDR3 region: CASSLAGTGVNTEAFF. The DNA for the CDR3 is TGTGCCAGCAGCTTAGCCGGGACAGGAGTGAACACTGAAGCTTTCTTT.

The chain employs TRBV27 and TRBJ1-5, with 10 bases fitting TRBD1. This CDR3 is 14 amino acids long. Looked up from germline, CDR1 is MNHEY and CDR2 is SMNVEV (reference sequence). The J segment lost 5 bases and the V segment lost 5 bases, leaving 3 bases of the junction unmatched. In DNA form, the CDR3 reads TGTGCCAGCAGTCCGGACAGGGGGTATCAGCCCCAGCATTTT. It specifies CASSPDRGYQPQHF.

The CDR3 DNA reads TGCAGTGCTAGTGGGGGGTTCAGACGCTCCTACAATGAGCAGTTCTTC. This translates into CSASGGFRRSYNEQFF. This rearrangement joins TRBV20-1 to TRBJ2-1; possible D gene TRBD2, 6 bases. The CDR3 has 16 amino acids. V lost 3 bases and J lost 0, with 15 bases in between. Germline assignment: CDR1 DFQATT and CDR2 SNEGSKA (reference sequence).

The genes are TRBV27 and TRBJ2-5; 10 positions agree with TRBD2. CDR1 is MNHEY and CDR2 is SMNVEV in the germline V gene (reference sequence). The trim removed 10 bases at V and 1 base at J, leaving 15 bases unmatched. CDR3 size: 17 residues. The CDR3 here is CATALGSGGPFQETQYF. The CDR3 coding sequence is TGTGCCACGGCATTGGGTAGCGGGGGGCCCTTCCAAGAGACCCAGTACTTC.

This chain connects TRBV6-2 or TRBV6-3 to TRBJ1-1, with TRBD1 as a possible D gene (6 bases). CDR3 size: 16 residues. V shed 4 bases and J shed 0 bases, with 15 bases lying between them. Germline V gives CDR1 MNHEY, CDR2 SVGEGT. CDR3 coding DNA: TGTGCCAGCAGTTTCCCCGGAACAGGGATGAACACTGAAGCTTTCTTT. It is translated as CASSFPGTGMNTEAFF.

The rearrangement uses TRBV6-2 or TRBV6-3 and TRBJ2-6; either TRBD1 or TRBD2 may fit D (5 bases each). The V gene's germline CDR1 is MNHEY and CDR2 SVGEGT. V was pared by 6 bases and J by 2 bases, with 17 bases between. The CDR3 sequence is 17 residues long. CDR3 bases: TGTGCCAGCAGCTCACACTCCGGGACCCCTGGGGCCAACGTCCTGACTTTC. This codes for CASSSHSGTPGANVLTF.

The chain links TRBV19 to TRBJ1-1, with 7 bases lining up with TRBD1. Per the germline V gene, CDR1 is LNHDA and CDR2 is SQIVND (reference sequence). There are 14 residues in the CDR3. Germline trimming cut 4 bases from V and 4 bases from J; bases unmatched to any gene: 6. This CDR3 is CASSNDRVTTEAFF. CDR3 DNA sequence: TGTGCCAGTAGTAACGACAGGGTGACCACTGAAGCTTTCTTT.

The chain is built from TRBV7-2 and TRBJ1-2; D unresolved. Trimming stripped 5 bases from V and 9 bases from J, with 19 bases between. Looked up from germline, CDR1 is SGHTA and CDR2 is FQGNSA. This CDR3 has 14 residues. The CDR3 is CASSPGGWALSYTF. For the CDR3, the DNA is TGTGCCAGCAGCCCTGGCGGTTGGGCCCTGAGCTACACCTTC.

V usage is TRBV6-5 and J usage is TRBJ1-2, with 11 bases lining up with TRBD1. This CDR3 has 16 residues. The V gene end was trimmed by 1 base and the J gene end by 3 bases; junction bases not matched to a gene: 4. Germline CDR1 is MNHEY and CDR2 is SVGAGI. The CDR3 DNA is TGTGCCAGCAGTTACTTAGGACAGGGGGCTTACTATGGCTACACCTTC. It translates to CASSYLGQGAYYGYTF.

This chain uses TRBV10-3 with TRBJ1-3; D call uncertain. Trimming removed 4 bases at V and 7 bases at J, with 14 bases between. The CDR3 loop spans 14 amino acids. Germline CDR1 ENHRY, CDR2 SYGVKD. The DNA for the CDR3 is TGTGCCATCAGTGCGGGCCCTGGACCCAACACCATATATTTT. Its protein is CAISAGPGPNTIYF.

This clonotype was picked up a small number of times. This chain links TRBV6-2 or TRBV6-3 with TRBJ1-5, with D possibly matching TRBD1 (6 bases). From germline, CDR1 is MNHEY and CDR2 SVGEGT. CDR3 length: 12 residues. V was shortened by 5 bases and J by 7 bases, with 9 bases between the two germline ends. The CDR3 coding sequence is TGTGCCAGCAGTACCGGGGGCCAGCCCCAGCATTTT. It codes for CASSTGGQPQHF.

V is TRBV20-1 and J is TRBJ1-1; no firm D call. From germline, CDR1 is DFQATT and CDR2 SNEGSKA (reference sequence). The CDR3 runs to 12 residues. V lost 5 bases and J 1 base, leaving 8 bases between the germline ends. The CDR3 bases are TGCAGTGCTCACTACACGAACACTGAAGCTTTCTTT. Protein product: CSAHYTNTEAFF.

The chain joins TRBV11-3 to TRBJ2-1, with 9 positions matching TRBD2. In germline, CDR1 is SGHNT, CDR2 YENEEA. The V gene end was trimmed by 6 bases and the J gene end by 5 bases; junction bases not matched to a gene: 8. The CDR3 consists of 15 residues. The CDR3 spells CASRSVASGNNEQFF. CDR3 nucleotide sequence: TGTGCCAGCAGGTCCGTGGCTAGCGGGAACAATGAGCAGTTCTTC.

CDR3 residues: CASSYPGQAVEQYF. In DNA form, the CDR3 reads TGTGCCAGCAGTTATCCAGGACAGGCGGTCGAGCAGTACTTC. The genes are TRBV6-2 or TRBV6-3 and TRBJ2-7; TRBD1 agrees at 7 bases. V shed 3 bases, J shed 6 bases, and the junction held 8 bases outside the gene matches. CDR1 is MNHEY and CDR2 is SVGEGT in the germline V gene. This CDR3 has 14 amino acids.

This chain joins TRBV2 and TRBJ2-7; possible D gene TRBD1, 6 bases. The CDR3 sequence is 14 residues long. Germline V gene sequence: CDR1 SNHLY, CDR2 FYNNEI. Trimming removed 3 bases at V and 6 bases at J, with 15 bases between. The CDR3 nucleotides read TGTGCCAGCAGTGACCGGAGGTGGGGGCTCGAGCAGTACTTC. This translates into CASSDRRWGLEQYF. The whole variable domain, filled in from reference TRBV2 and TRBJ2-7, reads EPEVTQTPSHQVTQMGQEVILRCVPISNHLYFYWYRQILGQKVEFLVSFYNNEISEKSEIFDDQFSVERPDGSNFTLKIRSTKLEDSAMYFCASSDRRWGLEQYFGPGTRLTVT.

The chain combines TRBV19 with TRBJ1-5; unclear D gene. V lost 5 bases and J lost 5, with 7 bases in between. The length of the CDR3 is 12 residues. Looked up from germline, CDR1 is LNHDA and CDR2 is SQIVND (reference sequence). CDR3 coding DNA: TGTGCCAGTAGTTGGGTTTATCAGCCCCAGCATTTT. This codes for CASSWVYQPQHF.

The V gene is TRBV9, the J gene TRBJ2-1; tentatively, D is TRBD2 (5 bases). The V gene's germline CDR1 is SGDLS and CDR2 YYNGEE. The CDR3 sequence is 10 residues long. V lost 3 bases and J 16 bases, leaving 11 bases between the germline ends. The CDR3 protein is CASSAGDNFF. Here the CDR3 DNA reads TGTGCCAGCAGCGCCGGGGATAACTTCTTC.

As DNA, the CDR3 is TGTGCCAGCAGTGAAGTCCCTAGCGGGAGAGTGAATGAGCAGTTCTTC. Translating gives CASSEVPSGRVNEQFF. The gene calls are TRBV6-1 and TRBJ2-1; 10 bases agree with TRBD2. Per germline, CDR1 MNHNS and CDR2 SASEGT. J lost 7 bases, V lost 1 base, and 7 bases had no gene match. This CDR3 comprises 16 residues.

The chain is built from TRBV19 and TRBJ2-2, with 12 bases that match TRBD1. The V gene's germline CDR1 is LNHDA and CDR2 SQIVND (reference sequence). J lost 4 bases, V lost 5 bases, and 2 bases had no gene match. CDR3 length: 15 amino acids. The DNA of the CDR3 is TGTGCCAGTAGTGGGACAGGGGGCATCACCGGGGAGCTGTTTTTT. Translating it yields CASSGTGGITGELFF.

The chain combines TRBV5-1 with TRBJ2-1; D remains ambiguous. Germline V gene lookup returns CDR1 SGHRS and CDR2 YFSETQ. The V gene lost 0 bases and the J gene lost 0 bases, with 10 bases spanning the gap. The CDR3 runs 16 residues. CDR3 nucleotide sequence: TGCGCCAGCAGCTTGGGGGTGGGCACCTCCTACAATGAGCAGTTCTTC. Translated: CASSLGVGTSYNEQFF.

The chain has TRBV7-2 and TRBJ1-1; 7 bases line up with TRBD1. CDR1 is SGHTA, CDR2 FQGNSA, per germline. The CDR3 is 13 residues long. Trimming cost V 5 bases and J 5 bases; bases outside gene matches: 5. DNA of the CDR3: TGTGCCAGCAGCCTGACAGGGAGGACTGAAGCTTTCTTT. Translated: CASSLTGRTEAFF. Supplemented by reference TRBV7-2 and TRBJ1-1, the full variable domain reads GAGVSQSPSNKVTEKGKDVELRCDPISGHTALYWYRQSLGQGLEFLIYFQGNSAPDKSGLPSDRFSAERTGGSVSTLTIQRTQQEDSAVYLCASSLTGRTEAFFGQGTRLTVV.